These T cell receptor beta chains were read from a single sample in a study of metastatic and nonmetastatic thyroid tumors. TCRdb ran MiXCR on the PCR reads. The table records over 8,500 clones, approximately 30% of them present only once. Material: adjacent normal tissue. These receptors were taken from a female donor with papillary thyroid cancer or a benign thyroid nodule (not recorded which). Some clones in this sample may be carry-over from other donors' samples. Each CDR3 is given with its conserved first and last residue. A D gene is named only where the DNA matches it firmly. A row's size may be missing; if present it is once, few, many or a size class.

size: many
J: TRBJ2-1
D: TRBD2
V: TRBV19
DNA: TGTGCCAGTCGCGGGGGGTCCGACAATGAGCAGTTCTTC
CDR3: CASRGGSDNEQFF

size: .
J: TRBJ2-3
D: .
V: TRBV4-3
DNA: TGCGCCAGCAGCCAAGATCCCGGGGGCCCGTTGGATACGCAGTATTTT
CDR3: CASSQDPGGPLDTQYF

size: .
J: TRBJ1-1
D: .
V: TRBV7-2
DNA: TGTGCCAGCAGCCCATTCGGCGGGGCTGAAGCTTTCTTT
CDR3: CASSPFGGAEAFF

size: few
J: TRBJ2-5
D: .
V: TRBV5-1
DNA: TGCGCCAGCAGGGAAACGGTCTTGGGCCAAGAGACCCAGTACTTC
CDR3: CASRETVLGQETQYF

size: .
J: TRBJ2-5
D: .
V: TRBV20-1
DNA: TGCAGTGCTAGAGATGAAGGGTACTCCCAAGAGACCCAGTACTTC
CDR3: CSARDEGYSQETQYF

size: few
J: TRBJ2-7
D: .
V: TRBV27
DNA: TGTGCCAGCAGTCCCTTGGGATCGAGCCTCTATTACGAGCAGTACTTC
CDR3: CASSPLGSSLYYEQYF

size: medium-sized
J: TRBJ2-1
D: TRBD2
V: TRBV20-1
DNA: TGCAGTGCTAGAGCTCATACTAGCGGGAGTTTCGATGAGCAGTTCTTC
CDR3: CSARAHTSGSFDEQFF

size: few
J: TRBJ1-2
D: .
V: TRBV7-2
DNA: TGTGCCAGCAGCCAGGCTACCGAGAATATAGGCTACACCTTC
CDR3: CASSQATENIGYTF

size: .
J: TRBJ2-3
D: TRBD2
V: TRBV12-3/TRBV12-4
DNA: TGTGCCAGCAGTTACGTAGCGGGGGGCCGGGGTGATACGCAGTATTTT
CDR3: CASSYVAGGRGDTQYF

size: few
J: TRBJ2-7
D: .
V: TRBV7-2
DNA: TGTGCCAGCAGCTTACAACCCGGATTTTACGAGCAGTACTTC
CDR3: CASSLQPGFYEQYF

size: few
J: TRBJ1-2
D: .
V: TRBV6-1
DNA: TGTGCCAGCAGTGAAGGGAGGGGAAGCTACACCTTC
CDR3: CASSEGRGSYTF

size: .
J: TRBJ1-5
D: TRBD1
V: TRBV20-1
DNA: TGCAGTGCTAGTCGGACAGGGGGGAGTCAGCCCCAGCATTTT
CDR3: CSASRTGGSQPQHF

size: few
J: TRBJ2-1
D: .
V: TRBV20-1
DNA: TGCAGTGGGGCAATGACTTTGGACGCAGCTAACGGTAATGAGCAGTTCTTC
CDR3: CSGAMTLDAANGNEQFF

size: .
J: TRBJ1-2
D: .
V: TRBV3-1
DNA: TGTGCCAGCAGCCAAGGCGGGAGTGGCTACACCTTC
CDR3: CASSQGGSGYTF

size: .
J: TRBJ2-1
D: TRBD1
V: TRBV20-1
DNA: TGCAGTGCTAGAGAGTTGGGACAGCGTTATGAGCAGTTCTTC
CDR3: CSARELGQRYEQFF

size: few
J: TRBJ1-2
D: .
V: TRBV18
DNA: TGTGCCAGCTCACCACCGAACAAAGGCTATGGCTACACCTTC
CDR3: CASSPPNKGYGYTF

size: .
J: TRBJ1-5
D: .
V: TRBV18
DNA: TGTGCCAGCTCACTAGTCACAGGAAGCAGCAATCAGCCCCAGCATTTT
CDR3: CASSLVTGSSNQPQHF

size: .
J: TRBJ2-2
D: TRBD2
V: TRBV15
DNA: TGTGCCACCAGCAGAGAGAGTAGCGGGACCGGACTTGACTCTAACACCGGTGAGCTGTTTTTT
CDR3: CATSRESSGTGLDSNTGELFF

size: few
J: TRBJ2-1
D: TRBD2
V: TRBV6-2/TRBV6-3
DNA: TGTGCCAGCAGCATTAGCGGGAGGTGGAATGAGCAGTTCTTC
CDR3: CASSISGRWNEQFF

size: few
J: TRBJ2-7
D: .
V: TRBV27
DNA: TGTGCCAGCAGTCCGGCCGACTACTCCTACGAGCAGTACTTC
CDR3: CASSPADYSYEQYF

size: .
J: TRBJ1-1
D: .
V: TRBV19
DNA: TGTGCCAGTAGTCCTTCATCGGCGGGCATCCTCGGAGCTTTCTTT
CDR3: CASSPSSAGILGAFF

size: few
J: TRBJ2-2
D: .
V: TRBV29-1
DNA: TGCAGCGTTGGCCAGCCACGAGGGGAGCTGTTTTTT
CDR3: CSVGQPRGELFF

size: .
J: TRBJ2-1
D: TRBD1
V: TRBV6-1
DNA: TGTGCCAGCACCACTCCGGGACAGGGCTACAATGAGCAGTTCTTC
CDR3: CASTTPGQGYNEQFF

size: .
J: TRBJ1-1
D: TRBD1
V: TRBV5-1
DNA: TGCGCCAGCACCCACGCGGGACAGGACATGAACACTGAAGCTTTCTTT
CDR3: CASTHAGQDMNTEAFF

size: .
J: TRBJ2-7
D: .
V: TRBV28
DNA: TGTGCCAGCCAGGGGGAGGTCTACGAGCAGTACTTC
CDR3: CASQGEVYEQYF

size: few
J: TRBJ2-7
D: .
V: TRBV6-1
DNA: TGTGCCAGCATGGGCAGGGACCTATACGAGCAGTACTTC
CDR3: CASMGRDLYEQYF

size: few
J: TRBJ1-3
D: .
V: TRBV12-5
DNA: TGTGCTAGTGGGAGGGACTCTGGAAACACCATATATTTT
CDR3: CASGRDSGNTIYF